The clone carrying this TCR beta chain was seen a few times. No antigen is known for it. This specimen belongs to a study of T-cell reconstitution after alpha-beta-depleted transplantation in children. General observations from the study: Hyperexpanded clones declined; after one year, newly produced T cells mostly supplied diversity. Certain patients had high TCRbeta diversity at day 60, and it came from recipient T cells and thymic progenitors that survived. Several hundred rapidly expanded clones from non-depleted graft cells reportedly supplied alpha-beta T cells about two months post-transplant.

V lost 6 bases to trimming and J lost 3 bases; unmatched junction nucleotides: 14. This CDR3 is 16 amino acids long. The germline CDR1 and CDR2 sequences are LNHNV and YYDKDF (reference sequence). Preparation of the TCRbeta library used unique molecular identifiers. TCRdb processed the PCR reads anew with MiXCR; each CDR3 protein has one entry. There are some 87,000 distinct CDR3 sequences in the sample; 15% occur only once, and about 20% lies in the top ten. The gene calls are TRBV15 and TRBJ2-7, with 7 bases lining up with TRBD2. The source is a male patient aged 2-10 years who had a stem cell transplant for acute lymphoblastic leukemia, so the T cells may come from the graft donor. The sample was PBMCs, mostly from graft donor cells, taken 180 days after TCRalphabeta/CD19-depleted stem cell transplant. CDR3: CATSRLGGGSLYEQYF. In DNA, the CDR3 is TGTGCCACCAGTAGGCTGGGGGGAGGGTCACTCTACGAGCAGTACTTC.